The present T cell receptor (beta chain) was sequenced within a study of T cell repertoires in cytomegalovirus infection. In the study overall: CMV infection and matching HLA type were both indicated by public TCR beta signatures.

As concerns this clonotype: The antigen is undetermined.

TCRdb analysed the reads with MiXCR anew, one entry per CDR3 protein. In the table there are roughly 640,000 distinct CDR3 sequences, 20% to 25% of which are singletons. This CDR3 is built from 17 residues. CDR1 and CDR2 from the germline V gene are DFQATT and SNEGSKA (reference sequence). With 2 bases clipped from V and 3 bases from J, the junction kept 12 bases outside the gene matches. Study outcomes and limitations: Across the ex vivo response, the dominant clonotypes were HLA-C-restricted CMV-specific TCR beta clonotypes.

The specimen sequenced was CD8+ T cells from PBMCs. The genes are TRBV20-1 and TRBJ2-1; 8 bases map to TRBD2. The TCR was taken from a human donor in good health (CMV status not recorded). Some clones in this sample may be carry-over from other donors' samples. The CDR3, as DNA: TGCAGTGCTAGAATTTCGGATCGGGGGGGCGTCTACAATGAGCAGTTCTTC. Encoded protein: CSARISDRGGVYNEQFF.